What follows are 14 T cell receptor beta chains derived from one specimen sequenced in a study of beta chain features in type 1 diabetes. cDNA synthesis used the whole RNA isolate, giving expressed TCRB sequences. Data came from immunoSEQ multiplex PCR; TCRdb stores just in-frame clones and leaves some out. The sample lists a few hundred thousand clones, approximately 10% occurring once. Sequencing used central memory CD4+ T cells from blood. The receptors were gathered from a man between 18 and 29 years old in good health.

The chain carries TRBV30 and TRBJ2-7; 14 nucleotides agree with TRBD2. V gave up 4 bases and J gave up 2 bases; unmatched junction bases: 4. The CDR3 totals 15 residues. CDR1 and CDR2 from the germline V gene are GTSNPN and SVGIG (reference sequence). CDR3 residues: CAWTKTSGRAYEQYF. The CDR3 nucleotides are TGTGCCTGGACCAAGACTAGCGGGAGGGCCTACGAGCAGTACTTC. Drawing the rest from reference TRBV30 and TRBJ2-7, the complete variable domain is SQTIHQWPATLVQPVGSPLSLECTVEGTSNPNLYWYRQAAGRGLQLLFYSVGIGQISSEVPQNLSASRPQDRQFILSSKKLLLSDSGFYLCAWTKTSGRAYEQYFGPGTRLTVT.

This clone was counted at least ten times. J is TRBJ2-7 and V is TRBV7-2, with a possible D match to TRBD2 (9 bases). From germline, CDR1 is SGHTA and CDR2 FQGNSA. The V gene lost 4 bases and the J gene lost 10 bases, with 17 bases spanning the gap. CDR3 size: 13 residues. The CDR3 is CASSSLAGQVQYF. In nucleotides, the CDR3 is TGTGCCAGCAGCTCCCTAGCGGGACAGGTACAGTACTTC.

The chain links TRBV7-2 to TRBJ2-2; D is uncertain. The CDR3 runs 14 residues. CDR1 and CDR2 (germline): SGHTA, FQGNSA. The V end was cut by 5 bases, the J end by 1 base, with 8 bases between. CDR3 region: CASSLKKNTGELFF. In DNA form, the CDR3 reads TGTGCCAGCAGCCTAAAAAAGAACACCGGGGAGCTGTTTTTT.

Comments on this clone: This likely reflects a read error, since a far larger clone is one base away. The chain recombines TRBV10-1 with TRBJ2-5; D not certain. Germline V lookup: CDR1 WNHNN, CDR2 SYGVQD (reference sequence). The V end was cut by 8 bases, the J end by 1 base, with 2 bases between. The CDR3 sequence is 10 residues long. DNA of the CDR3: TGCGCCAGCGGCCAAGAGACCCAGTACTTC. This encodes CASGQETQYF.

The chain recombines TRBV7-8 with TRBJ2-3; TRBD2 might be the D (6 bases). The germline gives CDR1 SGHVS, CDR2 FQNEAQ. V lost 3 bases and J 0 bases, leaving 10 bases between the germline ends. The CDR3 extends over 15 amino acids. CDR3 in amino acids: CASSFRDSSTDTQYF. CDR3 coding DNA: TGTGCCAGCAGCTTCCGGGACTCGAGCACAGATACGCAGTATTTT.

The chain is built from TRBV7-8 and TRBJ2-7; D may be TRBD2 (5 bases). The germline CDR1 and CDR2 sequences are SGHVS and FQNEAQ. With 3 bases removed from V and 3 bases from J, the gap between germline ends came to 18 bases. CDR3 size: 16 residues. CDR3 residues: CASSFGPTRVGYEQYF. The CDR3 region has the DNA TGTGCCAGCAGCTTTGGCCCCACTAGGGTAGGCTACGAGCAGTACTTC.

V is TRBV29-1 and J is TRBJ2-5, with a weak D call TRBD2 (5 bases). The germline gives CDR1 SQVTM, CDR2 ANQGSEA. CDR3 length: 12 residues. The V end lost 2 bases, the J end lost 5 bases, and 9 bases lay between the germline ends. CDR3 in amino acids: CSVESGGETQYF. For the CDR3, the DNA is TGCAGCGTTGAATCAGGAGGCGAGACCCAGTACTTC.

This clone occurred a few times. J is TRBJ2-7 and V is TRBV18; 9 positions agree with TRBD2. Per the germline V gene, CDR1 is KGHSH and CDR2 is LQKENI. J was trimmed by 4 bases and V by 2 bases; bases with no gene match: 6. The CDR3 has 15 amino acids. CDR3 residues: CASSPDLAGTYEQYF. The CDR3 DNA is TGTGCCAGCTCACCAGATCTAGCGGGAACGTACGAGCAGTACTTC.

This clone was counted at least ten times. The chain uses TRBV6-6 and TRBJ2-3; D is ambiguous. V lost 7 bases and J lost 2, with 7 bases in between. The CDR3 has 12 amino acids. CDR1 and CDR2 (germline): MNHNY, SVGAGI (reference sequence). The CDR3 nucleotides read TGTGCCAGCACCAGCGACACAGATACGCAGTATTTT. Its translation: CASTSDTDTQYF.

A few counts support this clone. A far larger clone is only one base removed, so a read error is likely. J is TRBJ2-1 and V is TRBV30, with 10 bases that match TRBD2. Germline values: CDR1 GTSNPN, CDR2 SVGIG (reference sequence). The length of the CDR3 is 18 residues. As DNA, the CDR3 is TGTGCCTTGAGTCGCCGGGCTAGCGGGAGAATCCCCCGCAATGAGCAGTTCTTC. It is translated as CALSRRASGRIPRNEQFF.

This clone was seen a few times. The V call is TRBV5-4, the J call TRBJ2-5; D is unresolved. CDR3 length equals 13 residues. V was clipped by 0 bases and J by 1 base, with 4 bases between them. From germline, CDR1 is SGHNT and CDR2 YYREEE (reference sequence). CDR3 protein: CASSLVAQETQYF. Here the CDR3 DNA reads TGTGCCAGCAGCTTGGTGGCCCAAGAGACCCAGTACTTC. Looking up the rest from reference TRBV5-4 and TRBJ2-5 gives the full variable domain: ETGVTQSPTHLIKTRGQQVTLRCSSQSGHNTVSWYQQALGQGPQFIFQYYREEENGRGNFPPRFSGLQFPNYSSELNVNALELDDSALYLCASSLVAQETQYFGPGTRLLVL.

The chain combines TRBV7-3 with TRBJ2-3; D uncertain. Per the germline V gene, CDR1 is SGHTA and CDR2 is FQGTGA. The CDR3 contains 14 residues. The V end was cut by 2 bases, the J end by 5 bases, with 11 bases between. Written as DNA, the CDR3 is TGTGCCAGCAGCTTAGGGGTTTCGGAAGATACGCAGTATTTT. Translation gives CASSLGVSEDTQYF.

In this sample, this clone turned up a few times. This rearrangement joins TRBV29-1 to TRBJ1-1; D is possibly TRBD1 (5 bases). The germline V gene has CDR1 SQVTM and CDR2 ANQGSEA. This CDR3 is 14 amino acids long. With 3 bases removed from V and 0 bases from J, the gap between germline ends came to 11 bases. The CDR3 nucleotides are TGCAGCGTTGAGGGGGTCGGGGTGAACACTGAAGCTTTCTTT. Protein sequence: CSVEGVGVNTEAFF. The full variable domain, with the rest looked up from reference TRBV29-1 and TRBJ1-1, is SAVISQKPSRDICQRGTSLTIQCQVDSQVTMMFWYRQQPGQSLTLIATANQGSEATYESGFVIDKFPISRPNLTFSTLTVSNMSPEDSSIYLCSVEGVGVNTEAFFGQGTRLTVV.

This clone was observed a few times. The V call is TRBV30, the J call TRBJ1-1; TRBD1 is a possible D gene (6 bases). V gave up 4 bases and J gave up 0 bases, with 12 bases separating them. This CDR3 comprises 14 residues. Germline V lookup: CDR1 GTSNPN, CDR2 SVGIG (reference sequence). CDR3 region: CAWTPDRMNTEAFF. Here the CDR3 DNA reads TGTGCCTGGACACCGGACAGAATGAACACTGAAGCTTTCTTT.